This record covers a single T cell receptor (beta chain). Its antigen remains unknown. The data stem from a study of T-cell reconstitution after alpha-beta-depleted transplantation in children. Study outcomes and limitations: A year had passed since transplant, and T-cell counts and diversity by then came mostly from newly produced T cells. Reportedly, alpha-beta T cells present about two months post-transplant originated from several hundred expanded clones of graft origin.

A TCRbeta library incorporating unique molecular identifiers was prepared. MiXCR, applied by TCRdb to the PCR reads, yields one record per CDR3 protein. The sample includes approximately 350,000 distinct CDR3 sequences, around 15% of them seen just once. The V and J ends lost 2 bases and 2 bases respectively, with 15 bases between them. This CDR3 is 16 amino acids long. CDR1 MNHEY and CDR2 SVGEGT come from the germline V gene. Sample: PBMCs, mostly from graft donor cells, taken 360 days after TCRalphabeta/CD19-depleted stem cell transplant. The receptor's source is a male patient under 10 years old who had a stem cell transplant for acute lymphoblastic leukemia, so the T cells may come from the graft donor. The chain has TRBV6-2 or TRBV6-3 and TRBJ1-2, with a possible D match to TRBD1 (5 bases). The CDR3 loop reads CASSYVRGRLNYGYTF. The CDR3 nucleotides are TGTGCCAGCAGTTACGTCCGGGGCAGGTTGAACTATGGCTACACCTTC.